This TCR beta chain was retrieved from a study of T cell repertoires in cytomegalovirus infection (dated by TCRdb to about 2019). General notes on the study: The peptide stimulations were aimed at well-studied HLA-B-restricted epitopes as well as recently identified HLA-C-restricted CMV epitopes, whose presentation resists viral immunomodulation. Because public TCR beta signatures pointed to carriage of CMV infection together with the matching HLA type, the HLA type of each donor mattered for the analysis. The study at large found these results: In the ex vivo response, HLA-C-restricted CMV-specific TCR beta clonotypes were dominant, and in two of eight donors the single most frequent clonotype came from this HLA-C-restricted group. In both this cohort and an independent cohort of some 380 donors, the cumulative frequency of public TCR beta family members distinguished carriers of CMV infection plus the relevant HLA type.

The junction carries 8 bases between V and J, which are trimmed by 1 base and 5 bases respectively. From its cysteine to its phenylalanine, the CDR3 spans 14 amino acids. Here the CDR3 DNA is all that survives: 42 bases in frame from base 1. Via the germline V gene (reference sequence), CDR1 is SEHNR and CDR2 FQNEAQ. A remark on this clonotype: Its antigen is currently not known. Base-call qualities are not available, and no considerably larger clone is one nucleotide away.

The treatment or condition label corresponds to: in vitro stimulation with specific CMV peptide epitopes to enrich CMV-specific T cells. Sequencing instrument: Illumina HiSeq 1500. The public reads were run again by TCRdb, first through fastp at Q25 and then through MiXCR, and only productive beta chains were kept. Rows matching on CDR3 protein sequence are summarized as one entry with the most common DNA and genes. The sample yields some 500,000 distinct CDR3 sequences; about 39% were counted once. The biggest ten clones account for roughly 50% of the sample. Recombination linked TRBV7-9 to TRBJ1-4, with the D gene call left open. The receptor comes from a human donor in good health (CMV status not recorded). Some clones in this sample may be carry-over from other donors' samples. The specimen was cultured PBMCs, collected from culture after CMV antigen stimulation. The sequence in DNA is TGTGCCAGCAGCTTAGTCGCTCGGAATGAAAAACTGTTTTTT. The translation is CASSLVARNEKLFF.